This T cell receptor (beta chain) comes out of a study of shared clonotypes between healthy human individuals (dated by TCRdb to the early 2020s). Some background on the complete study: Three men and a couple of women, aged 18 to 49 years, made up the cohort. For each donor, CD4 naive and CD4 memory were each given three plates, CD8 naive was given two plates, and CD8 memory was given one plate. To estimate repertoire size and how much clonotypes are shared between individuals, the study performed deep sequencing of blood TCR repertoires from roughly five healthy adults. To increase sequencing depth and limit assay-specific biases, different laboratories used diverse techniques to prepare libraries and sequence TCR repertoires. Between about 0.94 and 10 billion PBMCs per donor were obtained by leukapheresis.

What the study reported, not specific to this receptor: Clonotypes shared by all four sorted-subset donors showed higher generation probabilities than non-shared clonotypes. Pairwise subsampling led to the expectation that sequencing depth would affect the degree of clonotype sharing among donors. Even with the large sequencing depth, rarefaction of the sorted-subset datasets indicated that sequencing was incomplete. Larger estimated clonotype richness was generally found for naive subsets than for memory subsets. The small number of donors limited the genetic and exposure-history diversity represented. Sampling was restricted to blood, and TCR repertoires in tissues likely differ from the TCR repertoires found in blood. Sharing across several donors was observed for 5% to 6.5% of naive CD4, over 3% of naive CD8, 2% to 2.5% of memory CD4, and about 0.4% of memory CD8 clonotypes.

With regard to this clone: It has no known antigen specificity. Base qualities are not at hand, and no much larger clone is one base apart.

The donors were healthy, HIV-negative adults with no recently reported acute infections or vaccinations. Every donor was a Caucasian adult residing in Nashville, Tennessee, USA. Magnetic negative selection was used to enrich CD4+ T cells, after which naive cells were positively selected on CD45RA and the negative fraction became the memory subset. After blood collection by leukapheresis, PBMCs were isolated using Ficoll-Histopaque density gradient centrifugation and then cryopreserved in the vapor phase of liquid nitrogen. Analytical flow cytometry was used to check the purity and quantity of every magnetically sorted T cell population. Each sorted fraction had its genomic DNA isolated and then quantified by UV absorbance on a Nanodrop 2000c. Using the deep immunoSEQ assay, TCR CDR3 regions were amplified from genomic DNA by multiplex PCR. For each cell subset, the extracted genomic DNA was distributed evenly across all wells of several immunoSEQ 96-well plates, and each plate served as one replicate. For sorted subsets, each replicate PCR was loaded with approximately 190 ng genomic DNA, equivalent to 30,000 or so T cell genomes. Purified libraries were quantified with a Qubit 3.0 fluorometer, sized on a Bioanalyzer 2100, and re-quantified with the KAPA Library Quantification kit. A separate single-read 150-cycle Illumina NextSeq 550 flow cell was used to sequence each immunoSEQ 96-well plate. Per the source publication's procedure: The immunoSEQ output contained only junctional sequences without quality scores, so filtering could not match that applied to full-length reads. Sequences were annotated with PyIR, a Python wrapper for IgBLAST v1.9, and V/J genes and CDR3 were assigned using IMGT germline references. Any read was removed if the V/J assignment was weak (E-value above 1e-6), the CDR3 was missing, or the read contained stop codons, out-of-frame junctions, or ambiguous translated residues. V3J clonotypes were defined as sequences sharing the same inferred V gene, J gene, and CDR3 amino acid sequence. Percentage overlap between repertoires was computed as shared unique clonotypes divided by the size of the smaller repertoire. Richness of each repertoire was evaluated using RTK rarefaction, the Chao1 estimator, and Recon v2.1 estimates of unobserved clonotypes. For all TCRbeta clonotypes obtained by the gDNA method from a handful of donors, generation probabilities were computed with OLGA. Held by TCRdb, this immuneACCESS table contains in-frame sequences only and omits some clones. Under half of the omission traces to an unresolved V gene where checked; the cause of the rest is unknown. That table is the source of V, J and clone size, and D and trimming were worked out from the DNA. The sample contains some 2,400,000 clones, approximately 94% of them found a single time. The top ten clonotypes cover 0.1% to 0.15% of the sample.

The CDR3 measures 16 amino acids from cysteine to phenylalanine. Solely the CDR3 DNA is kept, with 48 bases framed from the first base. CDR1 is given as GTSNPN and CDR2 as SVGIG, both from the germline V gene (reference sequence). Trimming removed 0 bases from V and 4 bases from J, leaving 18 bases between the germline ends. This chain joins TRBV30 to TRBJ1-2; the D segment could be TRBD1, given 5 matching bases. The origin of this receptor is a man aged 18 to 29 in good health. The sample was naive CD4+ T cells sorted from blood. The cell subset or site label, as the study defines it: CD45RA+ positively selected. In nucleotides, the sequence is TGTGCCTGGAGTGTAGGCGGGGGTAGGAAGGGCTATGGCTACACCTTC. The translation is CAWSVGGGRKGYGYTF.